The 12 T cell receptor beta chains below come from one sample, sequenced in a study of blood T cell repertoires in COVID-19. Measured with immunoSEQ multiplex PCR; TCRdb has only the in-frame clones, and not every one. Here the sample spans roughly 290,000 clones, 89% being singletons. The sample consisted of peripheral blood. These receptors were obtained from a woman between 55 and 75 years old with acute or convalescent COVID-19.

The rearrangement uses TRBV4-1 and TRBJ2-7, with TRBD2 matching over 8 bases. In germline, CDR1 is MGHRA, CDR2 YSYEKL. V was pared by 3 bases and J by 3 bases, with 10 bases of the junction left unmatched. This CDR3 is 16 amino acids long. The CDR3 bases are TGCGCCAGCAGCCAGGACGGGGGGGCCCTTTTCTACGAGCAGTACTTC. Translated, it gives CASSQDGGALFYEQYF.

This rearrangement joins TRBV28 to TRBJ1-4; D not certain. The V gene lost 5 bases and the J gene lost 5 bases, with 9 bases spanning the gap. The germline V gene encodes CDR1 MDHEN and CDR2 SYDVKM. The CDR3 extends over 13 amino acids. The CDR3 region has the DNA TGTGCCAGCAGTAGCGGGCTAAATGAAAAACTGTTTTTT. Amino acid sequence: CASSSGLNEKLFF.

The V call is TRBV7-3, the J call TRBJ2-3; 15 bases are shared with TRBD2. The CDR3 loop spans 17 amino acids. Germline CDR1 reads SGHTA; CDR2 reads FQGTGA. The ends lost 4 bases at V and 2 bases at J; junction bases unmatched: 4. CDR3 amino acids: CASSSGLAGGNTDTQYF. The DNA of the CDR3 is TGTGCCAGCAGCTCGGGACTAGCGGGGGGAAACACAGATACGCAGTATTTT. The full variable domain, with the rest looked up from reference TRBV7-3 and TRBJ2-3, is GAGVSQTPSNKVTEKGKYVELRCDPISGHTALYWYRQSLGQGPEFLIYFQGTGAADDSGLPNDRFFAVRPEGSVSTLKIQRTERGDSAVYLCASSSGLAGGNTDTQYFGPGTRLTVL.

V usage is TRBV7-2 and J usage is TRBJ2-7, with D tentatively TRBD1 (6 bases). The ends were cut back, 0 bases at V and 6 bases at J, with 18 bases in the middle. The CDR3 spans 16 residues. Germline V lookup: CDR1 SGHTA, CDR2 FQGNSA. CDR3 sequence: CASSLAHGGVVGEQYF. CDR3 nucleotide sequence: TGTGCCAGCAGCTTAGCGCATGGGGGCGTCGTTGGCGAGCAGTACTTC.

Worth noting for this clone: Other nucleotide sequences in the sample specify the same CDR3. The gene calls are TRBV28 and TRBJ2-3; 9 nucleotides align to TRBD2. V shed 2 bases and J 2 bases; nucleotides not matched to a gene: 2. Germline V lookup: CDR1 MDHEN, CDR2 SYDVKM. The CDR3 has 15 amino acids. CDR3 sequence reads: CASSLLAGLTDTQYF. CDR3 DNA sequence: TGTGCCAGCAGTTTACTAGCGGGGCTCACAGATACGCAGTATTTT.

J is TRBJ2-5 and V is TRBV9; TRBD2 agrees at 9 bases. There are 15 residues in the CDR3. Trimming cost V 3 bases and J 2 bases; bases outside gene matches: 5. Germline values: CDR1 SGDLS, CDR2 YYNGEE. CDR3 in DNA: TGTGCCAGCAGCGCGACTAGCGGTACTCAAGAGACCCAGTACTTC. This sequence encodes CASSATSGTQETQYF.

This chain connects TRBV20-1 to TRBJ2-3; D is uncertain. CDR3 size: 11 residues. V lost 3 bases to trimming and J lost 6 bases, with 7 bases between them. Germline V gene data show CDR1 as DFQATT and CDR2 as SNEGSKA (reference sequence). The CDR3 here is CSASRPDTQYF. In DNA form, the CDR3 reads TGCAGTGCTAGCCGTCCTGATACGCAGTATTTT.

The count of this clone is one. V is TRBV2 and J is TRBJ1-1; TRBD1 matches at 10 bases. This CDR3 is built from 14 residues. Germline loops: CDR1 SNHLY, CDR2 FYNNEI. The V segment lost 7 bases and the J segment 6 bases; nucleotides outside the gene matches: 8. CDR3 in DNA: TGTGCCAGCACCCTCGGGACAGGGGCGGCTGAAGCTTTCTTT. Encoded protein: CASTLGTGAAEAFF. The full variable domain, with the rest looked up from reference TRBV2 and TRBJ1-1, is EPEVTQTPSHQVTQMGQEVILRCVPISNHLYFYWYRQILGQKVEFLVSFYNNEISEKSEIFDDQFSVERPDGSNFTLKIRSTKLEDSAMYFCASTLGTGAAEAFFGQGTRLTVV.

CDR3: CASSPGTSASSYEQYF. CDR3 sequence (DNA): TGTGCCAGCAGCCCCGGGACTAGCGCATCCTCCTACGAGCAGTACTTC. The V call is TRBV5-6, the J call TRBJ2-7; TRBD2 agrees at 10 bases. The CDR3 consists of 16 residues. Germline-derived CDR1 and CDR2 are SGHDT and YYEEEE. Trimming took 4 bases from V and 0 from J; bases not matched to a gene: 7.

In this sample, this clone turned up a few times. The CDR3 sequence is CASSLGLTSSSYNEQFF. The CDR3 DNA reads TGTGCCAGCAGCTTGGGGCTTACCTCTAGCTCCTACAATGAGCAGTTCTTC. This chain links TRBV11-2 with TRBJ2-1; TRBD1 might be the D (5 bases). The CDR3 is 17 amino acids. Germline-derived CDR1 and CDR2 are SGHAT and FQNNGV. V was shortened by 3 bases and J by 0 bases, with 15 bases between the two germline ends.

The chain carries TRBV27 and TRBJ1-4; D perhaps matches TRBD1 (5 bases). Germline CDR1 and CDR2: MNHEY and SMNVEV (reference sequence). The CDR3 has 15 amino acids. Trimming took off 0 bases at V and 5 bases at J, with 10 bases between the two ends. CDR3 coding DNA: TGTGCCAGCAGTTTATCGAGGACACCGAATGAAAAACTGTTTTTT. Translation: CASSLSRTPNEKLFF.

The gene calls are TRBV5-4 and TRBJ2-7, with 9 bases lining up with TRBD2. CDR1 and CDR2 (germline): SGHNT, YYREEE (reference sequence). CDR3 length equals 15 residues. J lost 3 bases, V lost 3 bases, and 7 bases had no gene match. The CDR3 spells CASSSPTSGHYEQYF. The CDR3 DNA reads as TGTGCCAGCAGCTCCCCGACTAGCGGACACTACGAGCAGTACTTC.